Shown below are 17 T cell receptor beta chains from a single sample sequenced in a study of T cells in Graves' hyperthyroidism and ophthalmopathy (dated by TCRdb to between 2017 and 2020). Preparation of the library involved multiplex PCR. The sequencer listed for this sample is Illumina HiSeq 2000. The TCR beta CDR3 regions were amplified from the RNA transcripts. The TCR CDR3 was subjected to a first round of RT-PCR using the HTBI primer set and the Qiagen OneStep RT-PCR kit. The public sequencing data were trimmed at Q25 with fastp and processed into clonotypes with MiXCR by TCRdb, which kept only in-frame beta chains. Here each entry gathers all rows of one CDR3 protein and keeps the most common genes and DNA. The sample has approximately 380,000 distinct CDR3 sequences on record, less than 20% of them singletons. Of the sample, 35% to 45% falls within the top ten clones. The sequenced material came from blood. The receptors were sampled from a young man with Graves' ophthalmopathy.

This clonotype was observed many times. The gene calls are TRBV6-1 and TRBJ1-1; 9 nucleotides agree with TRBD1. There are 15 residues in the CDR3. Germline assignment: CDR1 MNHNS and CDR2 SASEGT. Trimming at V came to 4 bases and at J to 5 bases, leaving 8 bases not matched to a gene. CDR3 sequence reads: CASSAGTGLGTEAFF. The CDR3 coding sequence is TGTGCCAGCAGTGCGGGGACAGGGTTAGGTACTGAAGCTTTCTTT.

In DNA form, the CDR3 reads TGCAGTGCTAGAGACCCGACTAACGCCTACAATGAGCAGTTCTTC. Translated: CSARDPTNAYNEQFF. V gene TRBV20-1 combines with J gene TRBJ2-1; possibly TRBD2 for D (5 bases). The CDR3 totals 15 residues. The germline V gene has CDR1 DFQATT and CDR2 SNEGSKA (reference sequence). Trimming removed 0 bases from V and 2 bases from J, with 11 bases in between.

V usage is TRBV15 and J usage is TRBJ2-7; weak D call: TRBD1 (6 bases). Germline V gene sequence: CDR1 LNHNV, CDR2 YYDKDF (reference sequence). This CDR3 is 14 amino acids long. The ends were cut back, 1 base at V and 5 bases at J, with 12 bases in the middle. The chain's CDR3 is CATSRGGQVDEQYF. DNA for the CDR3: TGTGCCACCAGCAGAGGGGGGCAAGTTGACGAGCAGTACTTC.

This chain joins TRBV24-1 and TRBJ1-1; tentative D call: TRBD1 (6 bases). The V gene's germline CDR1 is KGHDR and CDR2 SFDVKD. V gave up 5 bases and J gave up 3 bases, with 12 bases separating them. The CDR3 covers 14 residues. CDR3 residues: CATSVGGGDTEAFF. CDR3 nucleotide sequence: TGTGCCACCAGTGTAGGGGGGGGGGACACTGAAGCTTTCTTT.

The J gene is TRBJ1-5, the V gene TRBV5-6, with 9 bases aligning to TRBD1. The CDR3 totals 16 residues. V trimming: 4 bases; J trimming: 3 bases; junction bases outside the gene matches: 8. Germline V CDR1 and CDR2: SGHDT, YYEEEE. CDR3 DNA sequence: TGTGCCAGCAGCAGTAAGGGACAGGGAGTCAATCAGCCCCAGCATTTT. Encoded protein: CASSSKGQGVNQPQHF.

The chain combines TRBV5-1 with TRBJ2-7; 11 bases are a match to TRBD2. In germline, CDR1 is SGHRS, CDR2 YFSETQ. This CDR3 region has 19 residues. J lost 0 bases, V lost 0 bases, and 11 bases had no gene match. The CDR3 is CASSLAVASGGYLSYEQYF. CDR3 sequence (DNA): TGCGCCAGCAGCTTGGCCGTCGCTAGCGGGGGGTACCTCTCCTACGAGCAGTACTTC.

This clonotype occurred many times. The chain uses TRBV7-9 and TRBJ2-1, with TRBD2 matching 12 bases. V dropped 6 bases and J dropped 10; count of bases not matched to a gene: 13. The CDR3 covers 16 residues. Germline CDR1 and CDR2: SEHNR and FQNEAQ (reference sequence). The CDR3 DNA sequence: TGTGCCAGCAGTCGGGACTCTAGCGGGGGGGCCGGCGAGCAGTTCTTC. Translation: CASSRDSSGGAGEQFF.

A few counts support this clonotype. The chain employs TRBV9 and TRBJ2-5, with TRBD1 identical over 9 bases. V gave up 2 bases and J gave up 5 bases; unmatched junction bases: 4. Per the germline V gene, CDR1 is SGDLS and CDR2 is YYNGEE. This CDR3 has 14 residues. In DNA, the CDR3 is TGTGCCAGCAGCGTTGACAGGGGGGGCGAGACCCAGTACTTC. This translates into CASSVDRGGETQYF.

In regard to this clonotype: A much larger clone differs by one base, so this may be a read error. The chain combines TRBV20-1 with TRBJ2-1; D call uncertain. Germline V gene sequence: CDR1 DFQATT, CDR2 SNEGSKA (reference sequence). V dropped 4 bases and J dropped 4 bases, with 17 bases sitting between them. The CDR3 covers 15 residues. The CDR3 nucleotides read TGCAGTGCTAATTTACCTGAAACCTTTTACAATGAGCAGTTCTTC. Residues: CSANLPETFYNEQFF.

Ten or more counts support this clonotype. The chain recombines TRBV11-2 with TRBJ2-1; D might be TRBD2 (6 bases). The ends were cut back, 1 base at V and 7 bases at J, with 11 bases in the middle. Germline values: CDR1 SGHAT, CDR2 FQNNGV. The CDR3 totals 14 residues. Written as DNA, the CDR3 is TGTGCCAGCAGCTTAGCGGGGGTCTTAAATGAGCAGTTCTTC. Its translation: CASSLAGVLNEQFF.

This clonotype was seen many times. The V gene is TRBV20-1, the J gene TRBJ2-7, with 7 bases that match TRBD2. CDR3 length: 15 amino acids. Germline CDR1 is DFQATT and CDR2 is SNEGSKA (reference sequence). Trimming took 0 bases from V and 7 from J; bases not matched to a gene: 12. The CDR3 DNA reads TGCAGTGCTAGAGATACGCGGGGGACGGGCGGGGAGCAGTACTTC. As protein: CSARDTRGTGGEQYF.

Ten or more counts support this clonotype. This sequence joins TRBV18 and TRBJ1-2, with TRBD1 matching over 7 bases. The CDR3 has 13 amino acids. V shed 8 bases and J 3 bases; nucleotides not matched to a gene: 6. Germline CDR1 KGHSH, CDR2 LQKENI. Written as DNA, the CDR3 is TGTGCCAGCAGTCCCCAGGGGGACTATGGCTACACCTTC. Amino acids: CASSPQGDYGYTF. The entire variable domain, with the rest obtained from reference TRBV18 and TRBJ1-2, is as follows: NAGVMQNPRHLVRRRGQEARLRCSPMKGHSHVYWYRQLPEEGLKFMVYLQKENIIDESGMPKERFSAEFPKEGPSILRIQQVVRGDSAAYFCASSPQGDYGYTFGSGTRLTVV.

With regard to this clonotype: This may arise from a read error, as a much more abundant clone is one base away. The chain recombines TRBV20-1 with TRBJ1-1, with TRBD1 identical over 9 bases. The germline gives CDR1 DFQATT, CDR2 SNEGSKA (reference sequence). The CDR3 spans 15 residues. CDR3 nucleotide sequence: TGCAGTGCTTCCGGACAGGGGTCGGTGAACACTGAAGCTCTCTTT. It codes for CSASGQGSVNTEALF.

This clonotype was observed a handful of times. The genes are TRBV5-6 and TRBJ1-2; D is ambiguous. The germline gives CDR1 SGHDT, CDR2 YYEEEE. The ends were cut back, 1 base at V and 6 bases at J, with 10 bases in the middle. The CDR3 runs 13 residues. This chain's CDR3 is CASSLFQVNGYTF. CDR3 nucleotide sequence: TGTGCCAGCAGCTTGTTCCAGGTCAATGGCTACACCTTC.

In its sample, this clonotype was seen many times. This sequence joins TRBV20-1 and TRBJ2-7; no reliable D call. The CDR3 has 13 amino acids. Looked up from germline, CDR1 is DFQATT and CDR2 is SNEGSKA (reference sequence). V lost 3 bases, J lost 3 bases, and 12 bases lay in between. The CDR3 is CSARYRTSYEQYF. The CDR3, as DNA: TGCAGTGCTAGGTACAGAACCAGCTACGAGCAGTACTTC.

This clonotype was seen a handful of times. The rearrangement joins TRBV19 to TRBJ1-2; the match to TRBD1 covers 12 bases. V shed 3 bases and J 6 bases; nucleotides not matched to a gene: 2. Germline V gives CDR1 LNHDA, CDR2 SQIVND (reference sequence). This CDR3 contains 14 residues. The CDR3 region is CASSIGTGGDGYTF. The DNA of the CDR3 is TGTGCCAGTAGTATCGGGACAGGGGGCGATGGCTACACCTTC.

V is TRBV5-5 and J is TRBJ1-3; D unresolved. Between the trimmed V and J ends, which lost 4 bases and 0 bases, there was a span of 14 bases. Germline assignment: CDR1 SGHKS and CDR2 YYEKEE (reference sequence). CDR3 length equals 16 residues. For the CDR3, the DNA is TGTGCCAGCAGCCTATGGGCCACCAGCTCTGGAAACACCATATATTTT. It translates to CASSLWATSSGNTIYF.